Listed below are T cell receptor beta chains from one sample, sequenced in a study of identical twins. TCRdb reprocessed the 5' RACE reads with MiXCR, giving one entry per CDR3 protein. The sample carries 450,000 or so distinct CDR3 sequences, less than 20% recorded once. Sample: naive T cells sorted from blood. The receptors derive from a man aged 45-65 years in good health. The CDR3 runs from the conserved cysteine through the conserved F or W. Each record gives: D gene, J gene, CDR3 length, V gene, clone size, CDR3 DNA, CDR3 protein. The D gene is left open where the match is weak. Clone size is not always given. Where it is, it says once, few, many or a class for expanded clones.

d_call: .; j_call: TRBJ2-5; cdr3_length: 15; v_call: TRBV29-1; clone_size: many; cdr3_nt: TGCAGCGTTATGGGTTGGGGTCCCCCTGGAGAGACCCAGTACTTC; cdr3_aa: CSVMGWGPPGETQYF
d_call: .; j_call: TRBJ2-7; cdr3_length: 15; v_call: TRBV11-2; clone_size: .; cdr3_nt: TGTGCCAGCAGCTTAGCACTCGGGAGTATCTACGAGCAGTACTTC; cdr3_aa: CASSLALGSIYEQYF
d_call: TRBD2; j_call: TRBJ2-1; cdr3_length: 15; v_call: TRBV29-1; clone_size: many; cdr3_nt: TGCAGCGTGCTACTAGCGCTATACACCTACAATGAGCAGTTCTTC; cdr3_aa: CSVLLALYTYNEQFF
d_call: TRBD1; j_call: TRBJ2-2; cdr3_length: 15; v_call: TRBV27; clone_size: .; cdr3_nt: TGTGCCAGCAACCGGGACAGGGGGCGCACCGGGGAGCTGTTTTTT; cdr3_aa: CASNRDRGRTGELFF
d_call: TRBD1; j_call: TRBJ1-3; cdr3_length: 17; v_call: TRBV10-2; clone_size: .; cdr3_nt: TGCGCCAGCAGTGAGTCGGACAGGCTGTTCTCTGGAAACACCATATATTTT; cdr3_aa: CASSESDRLFSGNTIYF
d_call: TRBD2; j_call: TRBJ2-4; cdr3_length: 12; v_call: TRBV29-1; clone_size: few; cdr3_nt: TGCAGCGGAGGGGAGGGCAAAAACATTCAGTACTTC; cdr3_aa: CSGGEGKNIQYF
d_call: TRBD2; j_call: TRBJ2-7; cdr3_length: 15; v_call: TRBV20-1; clone_size: .; cdr3_nt: TGCAGTGCTAGAAGGGGGACTAGCGGAGCGTACGAGCAGTACTTC; cdr3_aa: CSARRGTSGAYEQYF
d_call: TRBD1; j_call: TRBJ1-6; cdr3_length: 16; v_call: TRBV10-3; clone_size: .; cdr3_nt: TGTGCCATCAGTGCGGCGGGACAGGGTGCTTATTCACCCCTCCACTTT; cdr3_aa: CAISAAGQGAYSPLHF
d_call: .; j_call: TRBJ2-7; cdr3_length: 14; v_call: TRBV29-1; clone_size: many; cdr3_nt: TGCAGCGACCCGGACGGAACCCCTTCCTACGAGCAGTACTTC; cdr3_aa: CSDPDGTPSYEQYF
d_call: .; j_call: TRBJ1-2; cdr3_length: 11; v_call: TRBV20-1; clone_size: few; cdr3_nt: TGCAGGGCTGGAGGTCCCTATGGCTACACCTTC; cdr3_aa: CRAGGPYGYTF
d_call: TRBD2; j_call: TRBJ2-7; cdr3_length: 14; v_call: TRBV20-1; clone_size: .; cdr3_nt: TGCAGTGCGTCGACTAGCGGGATTTCCTACGAGCAGTACTTC; cdr3_aa: CSASTSGISYEQYF
d_call: TRBD2; j_call: TRBJ2-3; cdr3_length: 18; v_call: TRBV6-2/TRBV6-3; clone_size: many; cdr3_nt: TGTGCCAGCAGTTACGGGGGTAGCGGGAGCAAATTCACAGATACGCAGTATTTT; cdr3_aa: CASSYGGSGSKFTDTQYF
d_call: TRBD1; j_call: TRBJ2-7; cdr3_length: 16; v_call: TRBV4-3; clone_size: .; cdr3_nt: TGCGCCAGCAGCCAAGATATGGGGACAGGGGCCTACGAGCAGTACTTC; cdr3_aa: CASSQDMGTGAYEQYF
d_call: .; j_call: TRBJ2-1; cdr3_length: 14; v_call: TRBV5-4; clone_size: .; cdr3_nt: TGTGCCAGCAGCGGGACTCGGGTAGTGGATGAGCAGTTCTTC; cdr3_aa: CASSGTRVVDEQFF
d_call: TRBD1; j_call: TRBJ2-5; cdr3_length: 16; v_call: TRBV13; clone_size: few; cdr3_nt: TGTGCCAGCAGCTTCTTGACAGGGGTGGGCCAAGAGACCCAGTACTTC; cdr3_aa: CASSFLTGVGQETQYF
d_call: TRBD1; j_call: TRBJ1-1; cdr3_length: 13; v_call: TRBV18; clone_size: .; cdr3_nt: TGTGCCAGCGCCGGATCACAGGGGACTGAAGCTTTCTTT; cdr3_aa: CASAGSQGTEAFF